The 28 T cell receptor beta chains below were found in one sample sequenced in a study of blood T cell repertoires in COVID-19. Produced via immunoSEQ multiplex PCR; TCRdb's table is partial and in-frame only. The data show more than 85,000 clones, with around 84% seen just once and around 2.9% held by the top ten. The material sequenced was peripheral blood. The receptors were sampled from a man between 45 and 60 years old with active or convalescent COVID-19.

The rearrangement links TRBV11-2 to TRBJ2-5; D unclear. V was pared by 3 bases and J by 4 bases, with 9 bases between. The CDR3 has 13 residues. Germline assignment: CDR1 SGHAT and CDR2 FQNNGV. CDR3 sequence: CASSLTTAETQYF. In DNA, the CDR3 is TGTGCCAGCAGCTTGACAACAGCAGAGACCCAGTACTTC.

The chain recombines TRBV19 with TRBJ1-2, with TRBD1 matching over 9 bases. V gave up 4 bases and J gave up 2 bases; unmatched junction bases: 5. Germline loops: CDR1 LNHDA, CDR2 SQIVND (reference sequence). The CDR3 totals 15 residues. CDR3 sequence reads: CASSTTGGGNYGYTF. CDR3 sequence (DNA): TGTGCCAGTAGTACTACAGGGGGCGGAAACTATGGCTACACCTTC. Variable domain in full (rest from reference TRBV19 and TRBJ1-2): DGGITQSPKYLFRKEGQNVTLSCEQNLNHDAMYWYRQDPGQGLRLIYYSQIVNDFQKGDIAEGYSVSREKKESFPLTVTSAQKNPTAFYLCASSTTGGGNYGYTFGSGTRLTVV.

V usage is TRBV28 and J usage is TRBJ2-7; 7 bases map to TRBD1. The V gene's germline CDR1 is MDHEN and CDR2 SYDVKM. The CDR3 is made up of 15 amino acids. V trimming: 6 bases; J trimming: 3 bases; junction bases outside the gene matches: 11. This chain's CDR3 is CASSHWTGVNYEQYF. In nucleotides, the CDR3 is TGTGCCAGCAGCCACTGGACAGGAGTGAACTACGAGCAGTACTTC.

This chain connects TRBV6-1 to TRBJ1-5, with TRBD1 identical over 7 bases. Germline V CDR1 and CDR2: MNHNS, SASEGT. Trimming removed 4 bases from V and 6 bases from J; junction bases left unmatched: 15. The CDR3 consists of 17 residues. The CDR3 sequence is CASSAADREKLFQPQHF. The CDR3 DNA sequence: TGTGCCAGCAGTGCCGCCGACAGGGAAAAATTGTTTCAGCCCCAGCATTTT.

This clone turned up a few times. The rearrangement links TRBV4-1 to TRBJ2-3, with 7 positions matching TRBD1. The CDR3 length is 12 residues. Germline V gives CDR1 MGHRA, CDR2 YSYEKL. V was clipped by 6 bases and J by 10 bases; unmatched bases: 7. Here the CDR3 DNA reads TGCGCCAGCAGTTTCCCCCAGGGGGCGCAGTATTTT. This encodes CASSFPQGAQYF.

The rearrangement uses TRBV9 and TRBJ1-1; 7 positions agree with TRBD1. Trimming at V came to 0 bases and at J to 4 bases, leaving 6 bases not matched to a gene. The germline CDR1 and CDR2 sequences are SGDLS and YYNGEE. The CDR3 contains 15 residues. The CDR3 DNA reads TGTGCCAGCAGCGTAGGAGGGGGCGCCTCCACTGAAGCTTTCTTT. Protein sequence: CASSVGGGASTEAFF.

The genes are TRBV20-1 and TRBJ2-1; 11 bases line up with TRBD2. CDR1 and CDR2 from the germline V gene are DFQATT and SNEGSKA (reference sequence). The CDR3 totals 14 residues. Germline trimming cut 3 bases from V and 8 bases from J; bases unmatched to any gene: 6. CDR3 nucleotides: TGCAGTGCTAGTCTGGCTAGCGGGGGGCATGAGCAGTTCTTC. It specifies CSASLASGGHEQFF.

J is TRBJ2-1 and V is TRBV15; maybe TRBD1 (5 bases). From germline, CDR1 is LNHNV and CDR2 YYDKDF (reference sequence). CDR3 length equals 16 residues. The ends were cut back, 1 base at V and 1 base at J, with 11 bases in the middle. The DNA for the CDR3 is TGTGCCACCAGCAGAGCACAGGAGTTGTCCTACAATGAGCAGTTCTTC. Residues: CATSRAQELSYNEQFF.

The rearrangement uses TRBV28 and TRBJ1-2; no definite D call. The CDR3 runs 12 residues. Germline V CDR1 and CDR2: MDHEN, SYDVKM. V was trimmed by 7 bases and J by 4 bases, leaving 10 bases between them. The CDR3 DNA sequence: TGTGCCAGCAAACCGGGATTCTATGGCTACACCTTC. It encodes CASKPGFYGYTF.

The CDR3 reads CASGLKTGTGSSYNSPLHF. For the CDR3, the DNA is TGTGCTAGTGGTTTAAAGACCGGGACAGGAAGCTCCTATAATTCACCCCTCCACTTT. The chain uses TRBV12-5 and TRBJ1-6; 8 nucleotides match TRBD1. The J segment lost 0 bases and the V segment lost 3 bases, leaving 10 bases of the junction unmatched. The V gene's germline CDR1 is LGHNT and CDR2 FRNRAP. The CDR3 is made up of 19 amino acids.

CDR3 DNA: TGCGCCAGCAGCTCCGACAGTAGCAATCAGCCCCAGCATTTT. This translates into CASSSDSSNQPQHF. V usage is TRBV5-1 and J usage is TRBJ1-5; D may be TRBD1 (5 bases). Germline V gene data show CDR1 as SGHRS and CDR2 as YFSETQ. Deletions cut 3 bases from V and 0 bases from J, with 7 bases between. The CDR3 sequence is 14 residues long.

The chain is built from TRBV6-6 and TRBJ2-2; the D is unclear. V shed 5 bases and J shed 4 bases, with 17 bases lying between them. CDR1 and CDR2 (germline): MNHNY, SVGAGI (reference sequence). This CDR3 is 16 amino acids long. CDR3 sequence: CASSRTQAPPTGELFF. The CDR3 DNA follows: TGTGCCAGCAGTCGCACCCAGGCCCCCCCCACCGGGGAGCTGTTTTTT.

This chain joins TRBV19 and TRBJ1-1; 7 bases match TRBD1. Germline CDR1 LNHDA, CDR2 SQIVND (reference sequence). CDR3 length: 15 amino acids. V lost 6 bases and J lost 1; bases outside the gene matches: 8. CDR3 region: CASRYPGQENTEAFF. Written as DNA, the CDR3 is TGTGCCAGTAGATATCCAGGACAGGAGAACACTGAAGCTTTCTTT. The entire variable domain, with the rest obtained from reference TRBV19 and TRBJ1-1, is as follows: DGGITQSPKYLFRKEGQNVTLSCEQNLNHDAMYWYRQDPGQGLRLIYYSQIVNDFQKGDIAEGYSVSREKKESFPLTVTSAQKNPTAFYLCASRYPGQENTEAFFGQGTRLTVV.

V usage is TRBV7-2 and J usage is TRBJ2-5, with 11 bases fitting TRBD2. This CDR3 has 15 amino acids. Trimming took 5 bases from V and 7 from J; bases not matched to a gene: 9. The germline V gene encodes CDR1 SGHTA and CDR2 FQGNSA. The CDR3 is CASSPGLADGATQYF. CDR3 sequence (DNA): TGTGCCAGCAGCCCGGGACTAGCGGACGGTGCGACCCAGTACTTC.

CDR3 DNA sequence: TGTGCGGGGGGGGGAAGCAATCAGCCCCAGCATTTT. Translation gives CAGGGSNQPQHF. The chain joins TRBV10-3 to TRBJ1-5; possibly TRBD1 for D (5 bases). Germline CDR1 ENHRY, CDR2 SYGVKD. The CDR3 contains 12 residues.

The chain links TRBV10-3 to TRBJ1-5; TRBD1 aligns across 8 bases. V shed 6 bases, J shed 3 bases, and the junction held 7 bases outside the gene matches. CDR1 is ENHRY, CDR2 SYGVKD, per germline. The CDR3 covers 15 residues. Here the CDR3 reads CAIRDGQGDNQPQHF. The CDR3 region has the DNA TGTGCCATCAGAGATGGACAGGGTGACAATCAGCCCCAGCATTTT.

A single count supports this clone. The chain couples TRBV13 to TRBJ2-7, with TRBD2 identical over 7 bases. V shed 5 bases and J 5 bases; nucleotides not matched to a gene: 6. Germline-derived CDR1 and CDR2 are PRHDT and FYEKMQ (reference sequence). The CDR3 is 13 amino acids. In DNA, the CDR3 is TGTGCCAGCAGCCGCGGGGGAGGGAACGAGCAGTACGTC. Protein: CASSRGGGNEQYV.

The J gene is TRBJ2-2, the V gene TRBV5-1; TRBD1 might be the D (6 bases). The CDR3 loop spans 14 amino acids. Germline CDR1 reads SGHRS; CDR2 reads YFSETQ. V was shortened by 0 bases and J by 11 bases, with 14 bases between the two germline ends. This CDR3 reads CASSLDREGSELFF. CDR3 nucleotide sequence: TGCGCCAGCAGCTTGGACAGGGAAGGTTCAGAGCTGTTTTTT. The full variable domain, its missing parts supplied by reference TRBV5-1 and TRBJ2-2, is KAGVTQTPRYLIKTRGQQVTLSCSPISGHRSVSWYQQTPGQGLQFLFEYFSETQRNKGNFPGRFSGRQFSNSRSEMNVSTLELGDSALYLCASSLDREGSELFFGEGSRLTVL.

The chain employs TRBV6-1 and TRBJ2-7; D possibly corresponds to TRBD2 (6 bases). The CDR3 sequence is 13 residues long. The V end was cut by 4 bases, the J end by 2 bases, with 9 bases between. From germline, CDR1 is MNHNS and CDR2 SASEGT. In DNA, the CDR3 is TGTGCCAGCAGTGTGGGGGAGGCCTACGAGCAGTACGTC. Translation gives CASSVGEAYEQYV.

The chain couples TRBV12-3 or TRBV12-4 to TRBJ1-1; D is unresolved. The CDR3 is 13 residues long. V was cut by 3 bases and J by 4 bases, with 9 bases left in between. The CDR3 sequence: CASSLGQVTEAFF. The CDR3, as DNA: TGTGCCAGCAGTTTGGGCCAGGTCACTGAAGCTTTCTTT.

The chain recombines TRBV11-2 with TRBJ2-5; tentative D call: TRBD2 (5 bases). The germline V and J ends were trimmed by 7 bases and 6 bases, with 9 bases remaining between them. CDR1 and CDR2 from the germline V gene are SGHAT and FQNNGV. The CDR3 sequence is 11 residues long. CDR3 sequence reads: CASTRGQTQYF. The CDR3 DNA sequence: TGTGCCAGCACCCGAGGGCAGACCCAGTACTTC.

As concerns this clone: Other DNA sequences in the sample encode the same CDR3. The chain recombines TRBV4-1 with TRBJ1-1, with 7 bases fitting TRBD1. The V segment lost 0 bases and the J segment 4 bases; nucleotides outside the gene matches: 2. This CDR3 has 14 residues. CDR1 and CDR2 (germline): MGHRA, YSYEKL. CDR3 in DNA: TGCGCCAGCAGCCAAGAGGGACAGTCCACTGAAGCTTTCTTT. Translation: CASSQEGQSTEAFF.

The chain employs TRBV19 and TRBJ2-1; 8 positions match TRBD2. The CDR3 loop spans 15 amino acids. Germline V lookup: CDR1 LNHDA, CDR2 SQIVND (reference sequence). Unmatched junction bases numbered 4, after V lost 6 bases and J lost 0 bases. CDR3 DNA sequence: TGTGCCAGTAGCCTTAGCGGGAACTCCTACAATGAGCAGTTCTTC. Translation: CASSLSGNSYNEQFF.

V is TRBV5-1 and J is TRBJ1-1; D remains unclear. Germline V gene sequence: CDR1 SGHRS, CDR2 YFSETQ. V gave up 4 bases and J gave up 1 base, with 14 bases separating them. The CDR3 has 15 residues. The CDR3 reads CASSDGPAGNTEAFF. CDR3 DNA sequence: TGCGCCAGCAGCGACGGGCCCGCGGGGAACACTGAAGCTTTCTTT.

The CDR3 loop reads CASSLGAVPGTEAFF. The DNA for the CDR3 is TGTGCCAGCAGTTTAGGTGCCGTACCGGGCACTGAAGCTTTCTTT. This sequence joins TRBV28 and TRBJ1-1, with D hard to call. CDR1 is MDHEN, CDR2 SYDVKM, per germline. The CDR3 is 15 amino acids. Trimming left V 2 bases short and J 4 bases short, with 14 bases between.

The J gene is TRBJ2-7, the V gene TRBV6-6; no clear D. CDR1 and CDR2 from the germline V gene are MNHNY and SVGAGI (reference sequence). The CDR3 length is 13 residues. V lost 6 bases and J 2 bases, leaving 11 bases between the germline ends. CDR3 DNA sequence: TGTGCCAGCAGCCCCCGCGATGCCTACGAGCAGTACGTC. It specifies CASSPRDAYEQYV.

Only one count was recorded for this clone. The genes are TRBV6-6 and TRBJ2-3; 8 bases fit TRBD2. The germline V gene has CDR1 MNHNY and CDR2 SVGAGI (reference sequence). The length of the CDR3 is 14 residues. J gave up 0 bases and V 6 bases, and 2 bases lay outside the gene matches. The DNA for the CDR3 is TGTGCCAGCAGCTTAGCGGGGAGCACAGATACGCAGTATTTT. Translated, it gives CASSLAGSTDTQYF.

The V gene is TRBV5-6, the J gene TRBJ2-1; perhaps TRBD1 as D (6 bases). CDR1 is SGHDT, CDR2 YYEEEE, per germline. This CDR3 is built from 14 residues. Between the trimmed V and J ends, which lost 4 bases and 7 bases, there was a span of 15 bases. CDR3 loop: CASSGAGVGNEQFF. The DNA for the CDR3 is TGTGCCAGCAGCGGGGCAGGGGTGGGGAATGAGCAGTTCTTC.